This T cell receptor beta chain was obtained from a study of Tregs in tolerant kidney transplant recipients. Findings and caveats of the study: Findings come from small patient numbers and require larger validation. The most relevant donor-specific Treg TCRbeta repertoire apparently came from expansion with activated donor B cells.

Related graft donors supplied nonmyeloablative bone marrow transplants, and mixed chimerism was transient. TCRdb's copy holds only in-frame clones and misses some; the assay was immunoSEQ multiplex PCR. The table lists some 29,000 clones. The V gene lost 0 bases and the J gene lost 5 bases, with 10 bases spanning the gap. This CDR3 contains 15 residues. CDR1 is SNHLY, CDR2 FYNNEI, per germline. Regarding this clone: Its target is unknown. Sequencing ends 3 residues short of the CDR3 end; the germline J gene provides the rest.

This chain links TRBV2 with TRBJ1-4; D possibly corresponds to TRBD1 (5 bases). This clonotype originated in a human patient who received a combined kidney and bone marrow transplant. The graft donor may have given rise to some T cells. The specimen was CD4+ T cells from blood (PBMCs), collected 24 months after the transplant. The sequenced CDR3 bases are TGTGCCAGCAGTGAAGCCGGGACTTACAATGAAAAA. It codes for CASSEAGTYNEK. The complete CDR3 reads CASSEAGTYNEKLFF.